This T cell receptor (beta chain) was identified in a study of T cell changes during pregnancy in multiple sclerosis. The repertoire was sequenced with immunoSEQ multiplex PCR; TCRdb's copy has only in-frame clones and lacks some. The repertoire consists of 15,000 to 25,000 clones, with approximately 90% occurring once and the leading ten covering about 8%. The CDR3 totals 15 residues. Looked up from germline, CDR1 is MNHEY and CDR2 is SMNVEV (reference sequence). V dropped 4 bases and J dropped 5 bases, with 17 bases sitting between them. This TCR derives from a female donor in good health, enrolled as a control in a pregnancy study. The chain carries TRBV27 and TRBJ2-5, with D perhaps TRBD2 (5 bases). The sample consisted of CD8+ T cells from peripheral blood mononuclear cells, taken in the second trimester of pregnancy. CDR3 protein: CASSSDYSERETQYF. The CDR3 nucleotides read TGTGCCAGCAGTTCTGATTACAGTGAGCGGGAGACCCAGTACTTC.